This TCR beta chain was profiled in a study of cytomegalovirus exposure and HLA in healthy donors. The CDR3 has 17 residues. Trimming took 4 bases from V and 6 from J; bases not matched to a gene: 12. Germline V gene sequence: CDR1 MNHEY, CDR2 SMNVEV (reference sequence). Points on this clone: The antigen remains undetermined.

Researchers ran the PCR with 60 Vbeta and 13 Jbeta primers. Clones were sequenced by immunoSEQ multiplex PCR, and TCRdb holds only the in-frame ones, with some missing. The table shows under 150,000 clones, with about four fifths occurring only once. Notes on the study in general: Donors were assumed by presence/absence analyses to have roughly uniform sequencing depth. Excluded: some indistinguishable V segments such as TRBV6-2 and TRBV6-3. Upon later analysis, HLA-associated TCR beta chains proved more clonally expanded than other, equally common chains. About 87% or about 30% of the time was how often most TCR beta V segments were productive, according to an earlier analysis.

The chain links TRBV27 to TRBJ1-2, with TRBD1 identical over 12 bases. The specimen sequenced was PBMCs. The source of this sequence is a man aged 18 to 35 in good health and CMV-seronegative. The chain's CDR3 is CASSSPTTGTGGDGYTF. The DNA of the CDR3 is TGTGCCAGCAGTTCTCCAACGACAGGGACAGGGGGCGATGGCTACACCTTC.